This T cell receptor beta chain comes out of a study of cytomegalovirus exposure and HLA in healthy donors. The PCR had 60 Vbeta and 13 Jbeta primers. Libraries were prepared by immunoSEQ multiplex PCR; TCRdb keeps only in-frame clonotypes and omits some of them. This sample has 90,000 to 110,000 clones, with 60% to 80% found just once. V lost 4 bases, J lost 7 bases, and 4 bases stayed unmatched. This CDR3 region has 14 residues. Germline V gene lookup returns CDR1 MGHDK and CDR2 SYGVNS. The source of this sequence is a young man in good health and CMV-seronegative. The V gene is TRBV25-1, the J gene TRBJ2-1; 10 bases line up with TRBD2. The sequencing input was PBMCs. The CDR3 here is CASSGLAGENEQFF. The CDR3 nucleotides read TGTGCCAGCAGTGGGCTAGCGGGAGAGAATGAGCAGTTCTTC.